This paragraph covers one T cell receptor beta chain sequence. Original methodology: Amplification from reference gene primers served as the basis for estimated nucleated cell counts. Assay: immunoSEQ multiplex PCR; the TCRdb copy retains only in-frame clones and omits some. V and J calls and clone size come straight from that table; D and trimming were deduced from the DNA. The repertoire holds 110,000 to 150,000 clones, with about 86% as singletons. This entry belongs to a study of blood T cell repertoires in COVID-19. About the study: COVID-19 samples collected from the United States, Italy and Spain covered acute and convalescent phases.

Trimming stripped 4 bases from V and 5 bases from J, with 20 bases between. CDR1 and CDR2 (germline): MNHEY, SVGEGT. The CDR3 extends over 16 amino acids. Source material: peripheral blood. The clonotype was recovered from a woman between 35 and 50 years old with acute or convalescent COVID-19. V and J are TRBV6-2 or TRBV6-3 and TRBJ2-5; a possible D gene is TRBD2 (5 bases). Here the CDR3 reads CASSSGRDLRVETQYF. The CDR3 DNA reads TGTGCCAGCAGTTCAGGCCGGGATCTAAGGGTGGAGACCCAGTACTTC.